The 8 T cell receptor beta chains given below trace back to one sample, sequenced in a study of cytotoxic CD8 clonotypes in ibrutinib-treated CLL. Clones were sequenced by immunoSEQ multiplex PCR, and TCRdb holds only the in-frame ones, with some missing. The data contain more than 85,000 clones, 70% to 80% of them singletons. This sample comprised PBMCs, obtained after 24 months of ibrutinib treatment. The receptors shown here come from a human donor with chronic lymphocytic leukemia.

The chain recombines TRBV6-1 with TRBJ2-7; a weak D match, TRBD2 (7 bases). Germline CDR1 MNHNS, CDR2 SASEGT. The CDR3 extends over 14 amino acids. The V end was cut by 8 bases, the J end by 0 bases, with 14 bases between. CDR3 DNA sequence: TGTGCCAGCGAGGTGGCGGGGGCCTCCTACGAGCAGTACTTC. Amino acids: CASEVAGASYEQYF.

CDR3 DNA: TGTGCCAGCAGCCAAGGGTTAGGCGGGAGAACAGATACGCAGTATTTT. It codes for CASSQGLGGRTDTQYF. The genes are TRBV5-5 and TRBJ2-3; 7 bases agree with TRBD2. Germline V gene sequence: CDR1 SGHKS, CDR2 YYEKEE (reference sequence). The CDR3 contains 16 residues. Trimming took 4 bases from V and 3 from J; bases not matched to a gene: 11.

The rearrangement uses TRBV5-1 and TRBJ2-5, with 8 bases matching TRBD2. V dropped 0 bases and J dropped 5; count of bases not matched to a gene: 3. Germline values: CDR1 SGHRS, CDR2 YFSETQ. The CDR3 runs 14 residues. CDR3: CASSLGLALETQYF. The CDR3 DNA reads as TGCGCCAGCAGCTTGGGACTAGCGCTTGAGACCCAGTACTTC.

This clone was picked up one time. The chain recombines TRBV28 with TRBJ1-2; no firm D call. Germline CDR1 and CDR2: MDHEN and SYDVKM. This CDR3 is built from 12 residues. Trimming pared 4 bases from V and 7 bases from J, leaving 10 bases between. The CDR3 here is CASSSVAIGYTF. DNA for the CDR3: TGTGCCAGCAGTTCAGTGGCCATTGGCTACACCTTC.

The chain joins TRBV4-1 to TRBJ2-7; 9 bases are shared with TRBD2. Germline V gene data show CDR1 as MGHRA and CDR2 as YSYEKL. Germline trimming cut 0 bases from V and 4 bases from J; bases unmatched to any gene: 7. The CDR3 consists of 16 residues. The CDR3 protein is CASSQEGASGMYEQYF. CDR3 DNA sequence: TGCGCCAGCAGCCAAGAGGGCGCTAGCGGGATGTACGAGCAGTACTTC.

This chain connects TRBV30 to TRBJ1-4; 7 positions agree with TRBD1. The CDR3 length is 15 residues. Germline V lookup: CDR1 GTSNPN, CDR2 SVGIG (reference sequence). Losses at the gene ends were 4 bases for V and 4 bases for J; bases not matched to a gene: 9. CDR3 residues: CAWTRQGPNNEKLFF. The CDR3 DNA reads TGTGCCTGGACCCGACAGGGCCCTAATAATGAAAAACTGTTTTTT.

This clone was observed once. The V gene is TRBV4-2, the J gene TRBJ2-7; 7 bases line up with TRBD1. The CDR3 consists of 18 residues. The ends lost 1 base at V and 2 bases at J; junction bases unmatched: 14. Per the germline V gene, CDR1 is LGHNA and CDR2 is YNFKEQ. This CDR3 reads CASSQGHPSTGTPYEQYF. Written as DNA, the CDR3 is TGTGCCAGCAGCCAAGGCCACCCCTCGACAGGGACGCCCTACGAGCAGTACTTC.

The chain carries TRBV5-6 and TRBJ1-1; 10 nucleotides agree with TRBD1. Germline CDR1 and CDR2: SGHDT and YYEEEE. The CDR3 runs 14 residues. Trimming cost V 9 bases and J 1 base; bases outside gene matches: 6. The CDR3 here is CATVRQGANTEAFF. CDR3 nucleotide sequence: TGTGCCACCGTAAGACAGGGGGCGAACACTGAAGCTTTCTTT.